The entry that follows covers one TCR beta chain sequence. This record belongs to a study of shared clonotypes between healthy human individuals. Here immunoSEQ multiplex PCR was the method, and the copy in TCRdb shows in-frame clones only, minus some. The table has over 2,000,000 clones, around 93% seen once. This CDR3 is 11 amino acids long. The V end lost 9 bases, the J end lost 0 bases, and 5 bases lay between the germline ends. CDR1 and CDR2 (germline): LNHDA, SQIVND (reference sequence). CD45RO negativity and positive selection for CCR7 defined naive CD8 cells, a population that excluded terminally differentiated effector memory CD45RA+ cells.

This sequence joins TRBV19 and TRBJ1-2; unclear D gene. This sequence originates from a man aged 18 to 35 in good health. Some clones in this sample may be carry-over from other donors' samples. Sequencing was carried out using naive CD8+ T cells from PBMCs. The CDR3 reads CASQTNYGYTF. The CDR3 DNA follows: TGTGCCAGCCAAACTAACTATGGCTACACCTTC.